A selection of T cell receptor beta chains follows, all from one sample in a study of shared clonotypes between healthy human individuals. Assay used: immunoSEQ multiplex PCR; TCRdb lists only in-frame clones, some missing. The data show about 730,000 clones, around 70% seen once. Sequencing used memory CD4+ T cells sorted from blood. These receptor sequences come from a young woman in good health. The CDR3 runs from the conserved cysteine through the conserved F or W. D genes are given only for firm matches. Clone size is not always given. Where it is, it says once, few, many or a class for expanded clones.

cdr3_nt | cdr3_aa | clone_size | j_call | d_call | v_call
TGTGCCAGCAGATCGTCAGGGAAAATTCAGCCCCAGCATTTT | CASRSSGKIQPQHF | few | TRBJ1-5 | . | TRBV6-5
TGTGCCAGCAGTTACAACAGGGGGCCCTTCCCAATGACCCAGTACTTC | CASSYNRGPFPMTQYF | . | TRBJ2-5 | TRBD1 | TRBV6-5
TGTGCCAGCAGCTCGGGGACAGGGCCTGGAAACACCATATATTTT | CASSSGTGPGNTIYF | few | TRBJ1-3 | TRBD1 | TRBV7-9
TGTGCCAGCAGACAATTCTATGGCTACACCTTC | CASRQFYGYTF | few | TRBJ1-2 | . | TRBV2
TGTGCCAGCAGCCCTAGGCGTCAAGATACGCAGTATTTT | CASSPRRQDTQYF | . | TRBJ2-3 | . | TRBV5-4
TGTGCCAGCAGCCCCGGACAGGGTACGGGCTACGAGCAGTACTTC | CASSPGQGTGYEQYF | . | TRBJ2-7 | TRBD1 | TRBV5-4
TGCGCCAGCAGCTTCGAGCATGCCCCGTTCACAGATACGCAGTATTTT | CASSFEHAPFTDTQYF | many | TRBJ2-3 | . | TRBV5-1
TGTGCCAGCAGCCCCGGGACTAGCGGGAGTTACAATGAGCAGTTCTTC | CASSPGTSGSYNEQFF | few | TRBJ2-1 | TRBD2 | TRBV9
TGTGCCAGCAGCCCGACAGCCGGGGAGCTGTTTTTT | CASSPTAGELFF | . | TRBJ2-2 | . | TRBV7-8
TGTGCCAGCAGCTTAATTGTGGATTGGAATAGCAATCAGCCCCAGCATTTT | CASSLIVDWNSNQPQHF | . | TRBJ1-5 | . | TRBV11-2
TGTGCCAGCAGTGACGGGAGGTGGACCGGGGAGCTGTTTTTT | CASSDGRWTGELFF | once | TRBJ2-2 | TRBD2 | TRBV2
TGTGCCAGCAGTGGGAAAGGGGCGCTTGAAGCTTTCTTT | CASSGKGALEAFF | . | TRBJ1-1 | . | TRBV28
TGTGCCAGCAGTAGAAGTGGGACGCTTGCTTACGAGCAGTACTTC | CASSRSGTLAYEQYF | . | TRBJ2-7 | . | TRBV27
TGTGCCAGTAGTCATGGAGATCTAGCGATCGTAGGAGAGACCCAGTACTTC | CASSHGDLAIVGETQYF | many | TRBJ2-5 | . | TRBV19
TGTGCCAGCCCCCGGCTAGCCACCTGCACAGATACGCAGTATTTT | CASPRLATCTDTQYF | . | TRBJ2-3 | . | TRBV6-5
TGTGCCAGCAGGGACCGCACGGGTGAGCAGTACTTC | CASRDRTGEQYF | many | TRBJ2-7 | . | TRBV28
TGCGCCAGCAGCCTCGTAGGACTAGCGGGAGGGAAGGGCTACGAGCAGTACTTC | CASSLVGLAGGKGYEQYF | . | TRBJ2-7 | TRBD2 | TRBV4-1
TGCGCCAGCAGCCCCCGGTCTTTTGGCACAGATACGCAGTATTTT | CASSPRSFGTDTQYF | few | TRBJ2-3 | . | TRBV5-1
TGTGCCAGCAGCTTAGATCCTCGGGGACGAGCGGGTTCTAGCACAGATACGCAGTATTTT | CASSLDPRGRAGSSTDTQYF | . | TRBJ2-3 | . | TRBV11-2
TGTGCCAGCAGCTTGTCTGGGGGAGGTCCTTTAGGCACCGGGGAGCTGTTTTTT | CASSLSGGGPLGTGELFF | . | TRBJ2-2 | . | TRBV5-4
TGCGCCAGCAGCGCCGCAGGCGGGCAGTACTTC | CASSAAGGQYF | few | TRBJ2-7 | . | TRBV5-1
TGTGCCAGCAGCTTAACATGGACAGGGGGCACTGAAGCTTTCTTT | CASSLTWTGGTEAFF | . | TRBJ1-1 | TRBD1 | TRBV11-2